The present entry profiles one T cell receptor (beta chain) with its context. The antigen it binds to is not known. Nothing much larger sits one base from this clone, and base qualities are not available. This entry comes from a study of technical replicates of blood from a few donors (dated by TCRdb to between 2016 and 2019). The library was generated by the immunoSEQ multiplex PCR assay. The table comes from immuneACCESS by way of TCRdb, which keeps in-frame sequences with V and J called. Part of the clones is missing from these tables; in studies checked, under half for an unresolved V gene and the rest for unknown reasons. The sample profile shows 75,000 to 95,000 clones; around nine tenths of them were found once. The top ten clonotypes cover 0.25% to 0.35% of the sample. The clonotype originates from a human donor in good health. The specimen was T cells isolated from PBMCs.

The CDR3 reads CASSQYRPDSLNQPQHF. The nucleotide sequence is TGCGCCAGCAGTCAATACCGCCCGGACAGCCTCAATCAGCCCCAGCATTTT. In this chain, TRBV23-1 is recombined with TRBJ1-5; the D gene is perhaps TRBD1, from 6 matching bases. TRBV23-1 is given ORF status, its function remaining uncertain. Between the V and J ends, shortened by 1 base and 3 bases respectively, the junction contains 16 bases. From the cysteine through the phenylalanine, the CDR3 covers 17 amino acids. Only the CDR3 DNA is retained, 51 bases long and in frame from the first base.